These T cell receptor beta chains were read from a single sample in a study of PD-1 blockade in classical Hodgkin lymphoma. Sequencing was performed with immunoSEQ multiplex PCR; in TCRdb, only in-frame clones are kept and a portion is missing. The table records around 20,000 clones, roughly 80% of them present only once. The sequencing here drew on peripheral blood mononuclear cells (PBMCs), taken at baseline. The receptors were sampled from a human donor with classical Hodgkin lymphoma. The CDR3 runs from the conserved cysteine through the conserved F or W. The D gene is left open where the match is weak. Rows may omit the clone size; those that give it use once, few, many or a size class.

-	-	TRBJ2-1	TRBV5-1	CASRDRVSYNEQFF	TGCGCCAGCCGGGACCGGGTATCCTACAATGAGCAGTTCTTC
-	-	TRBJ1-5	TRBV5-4	CASSLGMDRDQPQHF	TGTGCCAGCAGCTTGGGGATGGATCGAGATCAGCCCCAGCATTTT
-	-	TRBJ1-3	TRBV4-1	CASRPNLGEGLAGNTIYF	TGCGCCAGCAGGCCTAATCTAGGCGAGGGACTTGCTGGAAACACCATATATTTT
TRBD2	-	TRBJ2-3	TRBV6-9	CASSYPETSGRDLKDTQYF	TGTGCCAGCAGTTACCCGGAGACTAGCGGGAGGGATCTCAAAGATACGCAGTATTTT
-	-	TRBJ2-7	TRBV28	CASSLRGAEQYF	TGTGCCAGCAGTTTACGGGGCGCCGAGCAGTACTTC
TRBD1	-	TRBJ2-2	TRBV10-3	CAADSGQGNTGELFF	TGTGCCGCCGATTCGGGACAGGGGAACACCGGGGAGCTGTTTTTT
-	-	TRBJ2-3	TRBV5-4	CASSLGGTSTDTQYF	TGTGCCAGCAGCTTGGGCGGGACTAGCACAGATACGCAGTATTTT
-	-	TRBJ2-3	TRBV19	CASSGGVSAGITDTQYF	TGTGCCAGTAGTGGTGGGGTCTCCGCGGGTATCACAGATACGCAGTATTTT
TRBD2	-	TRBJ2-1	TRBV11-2	CASSSGLGGDEQFF	TGTGCCAGCAGCTCGGGACTGGGGGGGGATGAGCAGTTCTTC
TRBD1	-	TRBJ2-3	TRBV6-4	CASSDNSGTGTDTQYF	TGTGCCAGCAGTGATAACTCCGGGACAGGCACAGATACGCAGTATTTT
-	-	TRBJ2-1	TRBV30	CAWSSWDNEQFF	TGTGCCTGGAGTAGCTGGGACAATGAGCAGTTCTTC
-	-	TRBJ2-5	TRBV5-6	CASSRGLQETQYF	TGTGCCAGCAGCAGGGGACTCCAAGAGACCCAGTACTTC
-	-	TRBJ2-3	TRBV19	CASRRRGGTDTQYF	TGTGCCAGTAGAAGGAGGGGCGGCACAGATACGCAGTATTTT
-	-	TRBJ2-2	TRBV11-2	CASGHRVTGELFF	TGTGCCAGCGGTCATCGAGTAACCGGGGAGCTGTTTTTT
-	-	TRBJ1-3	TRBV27	CASSPTVGNTIYF	TGTGCCAGCAGCCCCACGGTCGGAAACACCATATATTTT
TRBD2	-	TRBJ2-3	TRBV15	CATSSESGGVIRTDTQYF	TGTGCCACCAGCAGTGAAAGCGGGGGGGTGATAAGGACAGATACGCAGTATTTT
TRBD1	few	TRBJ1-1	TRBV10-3	CAISERGQGEVEAFF	TGTGCCATCAGTGAGAGGGGACAGGGGGAGGTTGAAGCTTTCTTT
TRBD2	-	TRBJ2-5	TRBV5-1	CASSEGLAGGTTQYF	TGCGCCAGCAGCGAGGGACTAGCGGGGGGTACGACCCAGTACTTC
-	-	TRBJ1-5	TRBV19	CASSILGTGQPQHF	TGTGCCAGTAGTATCCTCGGAACAGGTCAGCCCCAGCATTTT
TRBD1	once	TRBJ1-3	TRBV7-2	CASSPRTGASNTIYF	TGTGCCAGCAGCCCCCGGACAGGGGCGTCAAACACCATATATTTT
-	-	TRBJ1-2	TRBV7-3	CASSANSAGDGYTF	TGTGCCAGCAGCGCAAACTCCGCAGGGGATGGCTACACCTTC
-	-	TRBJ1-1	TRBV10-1	CASSDNFGPLGTEAFF	TGCGCCAGCAGTGACAACTTTGGACCCCTAGGAACTGAAGCTTTCTTT
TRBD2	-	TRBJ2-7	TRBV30	CAWRRGTSGPYEQYF	TGTGCCTGGCGTAGGGGGACTAGCGGTCCCTACGAGCAGTACTTC
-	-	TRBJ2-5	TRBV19	CASSIGGKETQYF	TGTGCCAGTAGTATAGGAGGGAAAGAGACCCAGTACTTC
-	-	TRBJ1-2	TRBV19	CASSMTGGTRGYTF	TGTGCCAGTAGTATGACAGGTGGGACGCGGGGCTACACCTTC
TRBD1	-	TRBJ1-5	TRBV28	CASSFRGFSGGDQPQHF	TGTGCCAGCAGTTTTCGAGGGTTTTCAGGGGGCGATCAGCCCCAGCATTTT
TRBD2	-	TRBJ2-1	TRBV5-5	CASSLQLAGGPYNEQFF	TGTGCCAGCAGCTTGCAGTTGGCGGGGGGACCCTACAATGAGCAGTTCTTC
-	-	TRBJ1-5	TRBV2	CASRTDGPQPQHF	TGTGCCAGCAGGACCGACGGGCCTCAGCCCCAGCATTTT
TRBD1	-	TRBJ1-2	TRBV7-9	CASSLQWTGRANYGYTF	TGTGCCAGCAGCTTGCAGTGGACAGGGAGAGCTAACTATGGCTACACCTTC
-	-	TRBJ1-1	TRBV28	CASSETGGNTEAFF	TGTGCCAGCAGTGAGACAGGTGGGAACACTGAAGCTTTCTTT
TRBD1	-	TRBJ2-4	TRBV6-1	CASAPGTGNGIQYF	TGTGCCAGCGCCCCCGGGACAGGGAATGGCATTCAGTACTTC
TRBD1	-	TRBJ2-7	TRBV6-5	CASGANRGSSYEQYF	TGTGCCAGCGGAGCGAACAGGGGTAGCTCCTACGAGCAGTACTTC
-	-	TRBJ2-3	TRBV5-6	CASSLSGEDTQYF	TGTGCCAGCAGCTTGTCGGGCGAGGATACGCAGTATTTT
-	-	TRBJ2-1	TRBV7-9	CASSRLEKQFF	TGTGCCAGCAGCCGACTAGAAAAGCAGTTCTTC
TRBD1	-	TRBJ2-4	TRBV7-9	CASSLGTGERAKNIQYF	TGTGCCAGCAGCTTAGGGACAGGGGAGAGAGCCAAAAACATTCAGTACTTC
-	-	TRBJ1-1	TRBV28	CASSLVRNTEAFF	TGTGCCAGCAGTTTGGTAAGGAACACTGAAGCTTTCTTT
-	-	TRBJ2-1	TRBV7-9	CASSLQAGANNEQFF	TGTGCCAGCAGCTTACAGGCGGGGGCCAACAATGAGCAGTTCTTC